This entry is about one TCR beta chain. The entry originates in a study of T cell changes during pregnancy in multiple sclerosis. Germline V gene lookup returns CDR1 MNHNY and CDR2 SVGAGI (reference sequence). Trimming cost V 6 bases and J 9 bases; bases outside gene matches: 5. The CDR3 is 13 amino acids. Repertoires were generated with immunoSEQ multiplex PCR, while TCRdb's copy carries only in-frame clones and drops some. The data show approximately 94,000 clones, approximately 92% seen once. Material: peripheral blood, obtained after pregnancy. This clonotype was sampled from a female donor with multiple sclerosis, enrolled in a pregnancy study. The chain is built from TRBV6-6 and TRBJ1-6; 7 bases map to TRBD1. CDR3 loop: CASSRDSASPLHF. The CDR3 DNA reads TGTGCCAGCAGCCGGGACAGTGCTTCACCCCTCCACTTT.